One and the same sample provided the 3 T cell receptor beta chains below, sequenced in a study of tumor and adjacent non-tumor tissue in lung cancer. RNA was extracted from bulk tissue without any cell sorting. The normal lung tissue was taken more than 3 cm from the tumor edge. A modified ARM-PCR protocol with three rounds of nested PCR amplified TCRbeta. TCRdb independently ran MiXCR on the multiplex PCR reads; one entry per CDR3 protein. The profile shows around 100,000 distinct CDR3 sequences, 60% to 80% of them singletons. The sample comprised distant non-tumor lung tissue. Every receptor here comes from a man aged 30 to 39 with non-small cell lung cancer.

This clonotype occurred once. A read error may be the cause here, since a much bigger clone is one base away. The chain links TRBV6-6 to TRBJ2-3; no reliable D call. Deletions cut 4 bases from V and 0 bases from J, with 11 bases between. This CDR3 contains 15 residues. Germline loops: CDR1 MNHNY, CDR2 SVGAGI (reference sequence). The CDR3 sequence is CASSSSERSTDTQYF. The CDR3 DNA reads as TGTGCCAGCAGTTCTTCAGAAAGAAGCACAGATACGCAGTATTTT.

As for this clonotype: Mismatch with germline at one junction end may stem from a read error. The CDR3 DNA sequence: TGTGCCAGCAGCGTGTCGAGTTTTCACGAGCAATACTTC. It translates to CASSVSSFHEQYF. The chain recombines TRBV11-1 with TRBJ2-7; D is undetermined. Germline V gives CDR1 SGHAT, CDR2 FQDESV (reference sequence). The CDR3 runs to 13 residues.

A few counts support this clonotype. This may arise from a read error, as a much more abundant clone is one base away. The CDR3: CASRQGNQETQYF. Here the CDR3 DNA reads TGTGCCAGCAGACAGGGCAACCAAGAGACCCAGTACTTC. The chain uses TRBV6-2 or TRBV6-3 and TRBJ2-5; weak D call: TRBD1 (6 bases). Trimming removed 6 bases from V and 0 bases from J, with 8 bases in between. The germline V gene has CDR1 MNHEY and CDR2 SVGEGT. The CDR3 has 13 residues.